The text below deals with one TCR beta chain. The data are from a study of early T cells in non-severe SARS-CoV-2 infection. Each cDNA molecule carried a unique molecular identifier. TCRdb itself ran the 5' RACE reads through MiXCR, one entry per CDR3 protein. The sample lists some 98,000 distinct CDR3 sequences, roughly 15% occurring once. The ends were cut back, 6 bases at V and 1 base at J, with 8 bases in the middle. CDR1 is SGHDT, CDR2 YYEEEE, per germline. This CDR3 has 13 residues. The receptor was isolated from an adult who was a healthcare worker with PCR-confirmed SARS-CoV-2 infection or an uninfected control (not recorded which). The chain is built from TRBV5-6 and TRBJ2-1, with no clear D. Sequencing was performed on whole blood. The CDR3 region is CASTSSSYNEQFF. The CDR3 region has the DNA TGTGCCAGCACCTCGAGTTCCTACAATGAGCAGTTCTTC.